Following are 31 T cell receptor beta chains from one sample sequenced in a study of blood T cell repertoires in COVID-19. Produced via immunoSEQ multiplex PCR; TCRdb's table is partial and in-frame only. The table shows approximately 150,000 clones, with around 84% occurring only once. Sequenced: peripheral blood. These receptor sequences come from a woman older than 75 with acute or convalescent COVID-19.

This chain joins TRBV19 and TRBJ1-3; D remains unclear. The CDR3 is 14 residues long. Germline CDR1 LNHDA, CDR2 SQIVND (reference sequence). Trimming shortened V by 3 bases and J by 2 bases, and 8 bases separated the two germline ends. The CDR3 spells CASSITGTGNTIYF. The CDR3, as DNA: TGTGCCAGTAGTATTACGGGGACTGGAAACACCATATATTTT.

The chain recombines TRBV19 with TRBJ1-3; D call uncertain. This CDR3 is 12 amino acids long. Germline V gene data show CDR1 as LNHDA and CDR2 as SQIVND (reference sequence). Trimming stripped 8 bases from V and 7 bases from J, with 12 bases between. In DNA form, the CDR3 reads TGTGCCAGTTCCAACTCGCGGAACACCATATATTTT. Residues: CASSNSRNTIYF.

The V and J genes are TRBV6-6 and TRBJ2-1; 11 bases map to TRBD2. The CDR3 sequence is 14 residues long. Germline CDR1 is MNHNY and CDR2 is SVGAGI (reference sequence). J was trimmed by 3 bases and V by 5 bases; bases with no gene match: 0. The CDR3 spells CASSTSGSYNEQFF. CDR3 nucleotide sequence: TGTGCCAGCAGTACTAGCGGGAGCTACAATGAGCAGTTCTTC.

J is TRBJ2-3 and V is TRBV5-6; 9 bases fit TRBD2. Germline V gene lookup returns CDR1 SGHDT and CDR2 YYEEEE. J gave up 4 bases and V 0 bases, and 15 bases lay outside the gene matches. The CDR3 is 19 amino acids. The CDR3 is CASSLVGASGTTGADTQYF. Written as DNA, the CDR3 is TGTGCCAGCAGCTTGGTGGGGGCTAGCGGGACTACGGGAGCAGATACGCAGTATTTT.

The chain recombines TRBV18 with TRBJ1-6, with 10 bases lining up with TRBD1. V gave up 1 base and J gave up 0 bases; unmatched junction bases: 0. The CDR3 covers 17 residues. Germline CDR1 KGHSH, CDR2 LQKENI. The CDR3: CASSPRTGGSYNSPLHF. As DNA, the CDR3 is TGTGCCAGCTCACCACGGACAGGGGGCTCCTATAATTCACCCCTCCACTTT. Full variable domain (rest looked up from reference TRBV18 and TRBJ1-6): NAGVMQNPRHLVRRRGQEARLRCSPMKGHSHVYWYRQLPEEGLKFMVYLQKENIIDESGMPKERFSAEFPKEGPSILRIQQVVRGDSAAYFCASSPRTGGSYNSPLHFGNGTRLTVT.

This clone was seen once. V usage is TRBV6-5 and J usage is TRBJ1-3, with 8 bases lining up with TRBD1. There are 15 residues in the CDR3. V dropped 4 bases and J dropped 1; count of bases not matched to a gene: 3. Germline CDR1 reads MNHEY; CDR2 reads SVGAGI. The CDR3 here is CASSSDRGSGNTIYF. The CDR3 nucleotides are TGTGCCAGCAGTTCCGACAGGGGTTCTGGAAACACCATATATTTT.

The chain links TRBV9 to TRBJ2-5; D might be TRBD1 (6 bases). Trimming cost V 4 bases and J 1 base, with 14 bases left between them. Germline V gives CDR1 SGDLS, CDR2 YYNGEE. The CDR3 spans 15 residues. For the CDR3, the DNA is TGTGCCAGCAGCCGGACGACAGGTTTCCAAGAGACCCAGTACTTC. This codes for CASSRTTGFQETQYF.

The chain joins TRBV5-1 to TRBJ2-6; perhaps TRBD1 as D (6 bases). The CDR3 spans 16 residues. The V gene's germline CDR1 is SGHRS and CDR2 YFSETQ. V gave up 2 bases and J gave up 0 bases, with 9 bases separating them. For the CDR3, the DNA is TGCGCCAGCAGCTTCCAGGGGAACTCTGGGGCCAACGTCCTGACTTTC. The encoded protein is CASSFQGNSGANVLTF.

This clone turned up a few times. The V gene is TRBV2, the J gene TRBJ1-4; 8 bases fit TRBD1. The germline V gene encodes CDR1 SNHLY and CDR2 FYNNEI. Losses at the gene ends were 8 bases for V and 5 bases for J; bases not matched to a gene: 13. The CDR3 consists of 16 residues. The CDR3 DNA sequence: TGTGCCAGCGATACCGAACGGACAGGGACCAATGAAAAACTGTTTTTT. Its translation is CASDTERTGTNEKLFF.

The J gene is TRBJ2-7, the V gene TRBV10-3; 9 bases agree with TRBD1. Losses at the gene ends were 8 bases for V and 3 bases for J; bases not matched to a gene: 5. The CDR3 runs 13 residues. The germline CDR1 and CDR2 sequences are ENHRY and SYGVKD. For the CDR3, the DNA is TGTGCCATCCGGACAGGGGCTTTCTACGAGCAGTACTTC. Translation gives CAIRTGAFYEQYF.

The sample holds one count of this clone. The chain uses TRBV4-3 and TRBJ1-6; 7 bases are shared with TRBD1. J was trimmed by 7 bases and V by 4 bases; bases with no gene match: 7. This CDR3 contains 15 residues. CDR1 and CDR2 from the germline V gene are LGHNA and YSLEER. The DNA for the CDR3 is TGCGCCAGCAGCCGATCAGACAGGGTAAATTCACCCCTCCACTTT. Translation gives CASSRSDRVNSPLHF.

The chain carries TRBV29-1 and TRBJ1-4; 8 bases match TRBD1. Per germline, CDR1 SQVTM and CDR2 ANQGSEA. This CDR3 has 11 residues. The CDR3 region is CATGGNEKLFF. The CDR3 DNA reads as TGCGCTACAGGGGGGAATGAAAAACTGTTTTTT.

The chain joins TRBV12-3 or TRBV12-4 to TRBJ1-2; 8 bases match TRBD1. The ends lost 6 bases at V and 7 bases at J; junction bases unmatched: 7. The CDR3 runs to 13 residues. CDR3 in amino acids: CASSLQGASGYTF. Written as DNA, the CDR3 is TGTGCCAGCAGCCTCCAGGGGGCGAGTGGCTACACCTTC.

The chain couples TRBV7-2 to TRBJ2-1; TRBD2 matches 14 bases. Germline CDR1 and CDR2: SGHTA and FQGNSA. V gave up 4 bases and J gave up 7 bases; unmatched junction bases: 3. CDR3 size: 15 residues. CDR3 in DNA: TGTGCCAGCAGCTCTTGGACTAGCGGGGGGAATGAGCAGTTCTTC. The encoded protein is CASSSWTSGGNEQFF.

This rearrangement joins TRBV7-2 to TRBJ2-1, with a tentative D call TRBD2 (7 bases). The CDR3 is 15 amino acids. Trimming took 4 bases from V and 5 from J, leaving 15 bases between them. From germline, CDR1 is SGHTA and CDR2 FQGNSA. CDR3 in amino acids: CASSYRGGFNNEQFF. DNA for the CDR3: TGTGCCAGCAGCTATAGGGGGGGCTTTAACAATGAGCAGTTCTTC.

The CDR3 DNA sequence: TGTGCCAGCAGCGCCAAGGACAGGGCCTTGGAAAAACTGTTTTTT. It translates to CASSAKDRALEKLFF. The chain combines TRBV7-2 with TRBJ1-4, with 8 bases aligning to TRBD1. Trimming removed 5 bases from V and 8 bases from J; junction bases left unmatched: 10. This CDR3 is built from 15 residues. In germline, CDR1 is SGHTA, CDR2 FQGNSA.

This chain uses TRBV27 with TRBJ2-7, with 10 bases that match TRBD2. The CDR3 sequence is 16 residues long. The germline gives CDR1 MNHEY, CDR2 SMNVEV (reference sequence). Trimming at V came to 6 bases and at J to 0 bases, leaving 8 bases not matched to a gene. The CDR3 loop reads CASSLSGLAVSYEQYF. DNA of the CDR3: TGTGCCAGCAGCCTTTCCGGACTAGCGGTCTCCTACGAGCAGTACTTC.

This clone was observed a handful of times. This sequence joins TRBV14 and TRBJ2-7, with a weak D call TRBD1 (5 bases). The length of the CDR3 is 15 residues. Germline CDR1 reads SGHDN; CDR2 reads FVKESK. With 0 bases removed from V and 2 bases from J, the gap between germline ends came to 11 bases. CDR3 protein: CASSQDRARTYEQYF. The CDR3 coding sequence is TGTGCCAGCAGCCAAGACAGGGCCCGAACCTACGAGCAGTACTTC.

The chain is built from TRBV11-2 and TRBJ2-7; 15 bases are a match to TRBD2. This CDR3 has 17 amino acids. Germline values: CDR1 SGHAT, CDR2 FQNNGV. J gave up 0 bases and V 5 bases, and 5 bases lay outside the gene matches. For the CDR3, the DNA is TGTGCCAGCAGCAGATCGGGACTAGCGGGGGGCTCCTACGAGCAGTACTTC. Protein product: CASSRSGLAGGSYEQYF.

V usage is TRBV3-1 (or the pseudogene TRBV3-2) and J usage is TRBJ2-2; 9 nucleotides agree with TRBD1. The CDR3 extends over 19 amino acids. Germline assignment: CDR1 LGHDT and CDR2 YNNKEL (reference sequence). J was trimmed by 7 bases and V by 2 bases; bases with no gene match: 17. The CDR3 DNA reads as TGTGCCAGCAGCCAACTACCCAAGGCGGGACAGGGTGGTCACGGGGAGCTGTTTTTT. It yields the protein CASSQLPKAGQGGHGELFF.

The rearrangement links TRBV5-5 to TRBJ2-3; a weak D match, TRBD1 (5 bases). CDR1 and CDR2 from the germline V gene are SGHKS and YYEKEE (reference sequence). CDR3 size: 14 residues. Trimming left V 0 bases short and J 2 bases short, with 7 bases between. Here the CDR3 reads CASSLETATDTQYF. Here the CDR3 DNA reads TGTGCCAGCAGCTTGGAGACAGCCACAGATACGCAGTATTTT.

This chain links TRBV15 with TRBJ1-3; TRBD1 aligns across 8 bases. J lost 5 bases, V lost 9 bases, and 12 bases had no gene match. Looked up from germline, CDR1 is LNHNV and CDR2 is YYDKDF (reference sequence). The CDR3 runs 15 residues. CDR3: CATGSGGSQRNTIYF. The CDR3 DNA sequence: TGTGCCACTGGCTCAGGGGGCTCTCAAAGAAACACCATATATTTT.

This rearrangement joins TRBV14 to TRBJ2-3; perhaps TRBD1 as D (5 bases). CDR1 SGHDN and CDR2 FVKESK come from the germline V gene. V was shortened by 1 base and J by 4 bases, with 9 bases between the two germline ends. The CDR3 totals 14 residues. The CDR3 loop is CASSQVVGPDTQYF. The DNA for the CDR3 is TGTGCCAGCAGCCAAGTCGTGGGGCCAGATACGCAGTATTTT.

The rearrangement joins TRBV3-1 (or the pseudogene TRBV3-2) to TRBJ1-2; TRBD1 matches 7 bases. V shed 4 bases and J 4 bases; nucleotides not matched to a gene: 6. CDR1 is LGHDT and CDR2 is YNNKEL in the germline V gene (reference sequence). The CDR3 runs 14 residues. In DNA, the CDR3 is TGTGCCAGCAGCCCTCAACAGGGGTTCTATGGCTACACCTTC. Translated, it gives CASSPQQGFYGYTF.

The chain has TRBV5-6 and TRBJ2-7, with 7 bases identical to TRBD1. Trimming took 1 base from V and 0 from J; bases not matched to a gene: 1. This CDR3 has 14 amino acids. CDR1 and CDR2 from the germline V gene are SGHDT and YYEEEE. CDR3: CASSLTGVSYEQYF. CDR3 in DNA: TGTGCCAGCAGCTTGACAGGGGTCTCCTACGAGCAGTACTTC. Variable domain in full (rest from reference TRBV5-6 and TRBJ2-7): DAGVTQSPTHLIKTRGQQVTLRCSPKSGHDTVSWYQQALGQGPQFIFQYYEEEERQRGNFPDRFSGHQFPNYSSELNVNALLLGDSALYLCASSLTGVSYEQYFGPGTRLTVT.

This chain uses TRBV19 with TRBJ2-7; 8 bases line up with TRBD1. Germline CDR1 reads LNHDA; CDR2 reads SQIVND (reference sequence). After removal of 5 bases from V and 1 base from J, the junction contained 4 bases not matched to a gene. The CDR3 has 14 amino acids. The CDR3 DNA is TGTGCCAGTAGTCCCAGGGGGCCTTCCTACGAGCAGTACTTC. Translation: CASSPRGPSYEQYF.

The chain carries TRBV27 and TRBJ1-5; 7 positions match TRBD1. The CDR3 spans 15 residues. V lost 5 bases to trimming and J lost 3 bases; unmatched junction nucleotides: 7. The germline V gene has CDR1 MNHEY and CDR2 SMNVEV (reference sequence). CDR3 nucleotides: TGTGCCAGCAGTCCATGGGACAGCATCAATCAGCCCCAGCATTTT. This translates into CASSPWDSINQPQHF.

The table lists this clone with a few counts. The V gene is TRBV9, the J gene TRBJ2-5, with D possibly matching TRBD2 (6 bases). V gave up 1 base and J gave up 1 base, with 11 bases separating them. The CDR3 totals 15 residues. CDR1 and CDR2 (germline): SGDLS, YYNGEE. In DNA form, the CDR3 reads TGTGCCAGCAGCGTAAGCCCGGGGGTCCAAGAGACCCAGTACTTC. Protein sequence: CASSVSPGVQETQYF. The full variable domain, with the rest looked up from reference TRBV9 and TRBJ2-5, is DSGVTQTPKHLITATGQRVTLRCSPRSGDLSVYWYQQSLDQGLQFLIQYYNGEERAKGNILERFSAQQFPDLHSELNLSSLELGDSALYFCASSVSPGVQETQYFGPGTRLLVL.

This chain joins TRBV27 and TRBJ2-1; 10 nucleotides align to TRBD2. This CDR3 contains 15 residues. Germline V lookup: CDR1 MNHEY, CDR2 SMNVEV (reference sequence). J lost 7 bases, V lost 5 bases, and 8 bases had no gene match. In DNA form, the CDR3 reads TGTGCCAGCAGTAATAGAGCGGGGGGGCGGAATGAGCAGTTCTTC. Its protein product is CASSNRAGGRNEQFF.

A few counts support this clone. The chain combines TRBV5-4 with TRBJ2-1; tentatively, D is TRBD1 (5 bases). Trimming took 1 base from V and 5 from J, leaving 10 bases between them. Germline V gene sequence: CDR1 SGHNT, CDR2 YYREEE (reference sequence). This CDR3 has 14 amino acids. The CDR3 protein is CASSLFRGDNEQFF. CDR3 sequence (DNA): TGTGCCAGCAGCTTGTTTAGGGGCGACAATGAGCAGTTCTTC.

The CDR3 bases are TGTGCCAGTAGTATAGTGGCAATTAATCAGCCCCAGCATTTT. It is translated as CASSIVAINQPQHF. V is TRBV19 and J is TRBJ1-5; D is undetermined. Trimming pared 1 base from V and 4 bases from J, leaving 8 bases between. This CDR3 contains 14 residues. In germline, CDR1 is LNHDA, CDR2 SQIVND (reference sequence). Full variable domain (remainder filled in from reference TRBV19 and TRBJ1-5): DGGITQSPKYLFRKEGQNVTLSCEQNLNHDAMYWYRQDPGQGLRLIYYSQIVNDFQKGDIAEGYSVSREKKESFPLTVTSAQKNPTAFYLCASSIVAINQPQHFGDGTRLSIL.